This passage covers 17 T cell receptor beta chains from one sample sequenced in a study of T cell responses to AZD1222 COVID-19 vaccine. Measured with immunoSEQ multiplex PCR; TCRdb has only the in-frame clones, and not every one. The sample consists of over 110,000 clones, roughly 92% of them appearing once. The input for sequencing was peripheral blood, taken 28 days after the second AZD1222 dose. Receptor source: an adult who received the AZD1222 COVID-19 vaccine.

The rearrangement uses TRBV25-1 and TRBJ1-2; D is unclear. This CDR3 is built from 11 residues. Per germline, CDR1 MGHDK and CDR2 SYGVNS. V was pared by 4 bases and J by 4 bases, with 4 bases between. CDR3 amino acids: CASSGRYGYTF. The CDR3 DNA follows: TGTGCCAGCAGTGGCCGCTATGGCTACACCTTC.

This CDR3 reads CAISESGGQGLLGQFF. The CDR3 DNA sequence: TGTGCCATCAGTGAGTCGGGGGGACAGGGGTTACTTGGGCAGTTCTTC. The rearrangement uses TRBV10-3 and TRBJ2-1, with 10 bases identical to TRBD1. Germline CDR1 reads ENHRY; CDR2 reads SYGVKD. The V segment lost 0 bases and the J segment 12 bases; nucleotides outside the gene matches: 11. The CDR3 has 16 amino acids.

This chain uses TRBV12-3 or TRBV12-4 with TRBJ2-3; D is ambiguous. V lost 2 bases, J lost 4 bases, and 4 bases lay in between. The CDR3 covers 12 residues. The CDR3: CASSLIADTQYF. CDR3 bases: TGTGCCAGCAGTTTAATTGCAGATACGCAGTATTTT.

The rearrangement joins TRBV30 to TRBJ2-7; a weak D match, TRBD2 (6 bases). This CDR3 spans 15 amino acids. Looked up from germline, CDR1 is GTSNPN and CDR2 is SVGIG (reference sequence). The V end was cut by 1 base, the J end by 6 bases, with 19 bases between. CDR3 residues: CAWSETGRSRIEQYF. CDR3 DNA sequence: TGTGCCTGGAGTGAAACGGGGAGGAGCCGGATCGAGCAGTACTTC.

The chain joins TRBV2 to TRBJ1-4; D unresolved. Germline V lookup: CDR1 SNHLY, CDR2 FYNNEI. Trimming left V 2 bases short and J 5 bases short, with 9 bases between. The CDR3 has 14 residues. This CDR3 is CASSESNGNEKLFF. The CDR3 coding sequence is TGTGCCAGCAGTGAATCGAACGGAAATGAAAAACTGTTTTTT. Supplemented by reference TRBV2 and TRBJ1-4, the full variable domain reads EPEVTQTPSHQVTQMGQEVILRCVPISNHLYFYWYRQILGQKVEFLVSFYNNEISEKSEIFDDQFSVERPDGSNFTLKIRSTKLEDSAMYFCASSESNGNEKLFFGSGTQLSVL.

This chain uses TRBV19 with TRBJ1-3; weak D call: TRBD1 (6 bases). V was clipped by 10 bases and J by 4 bases, with 11 bases between them. From germline, CDR1 is LNHDA and CDR2 SQIVND (reference sequence). The CDR3 runs 12 residues. CDR3 in amino acids: CATSDRGNTIYF. The CDR3, as DNA: TGTGCCACCTCGGACAGAGGAAACACCATATATTTT.

Remarks on this clone: Other DNA variants within this sample encode the same CDR3. The chain combines TRBV6-1 with TRBJ1-5; D possibly corresponds to TRBD1 (6 bases). The CDR3 covers 14 residues. V was trimmed by 3 bases and J by 2 bases, leaving 8 bases between them. Germline loops: CDR1 MNHNS, CDR2 SASEGT. CDR3 nucleotide sequence: TGTGCCAGCAGTGAGGCAGGGGGCAATCAGCCCCAGCATTTT. This encodes CASSEAGGNQPQHF.

The V and J genes are TRBV7-8 and TRBJ1-1; D not resolved. Germline V gene sequence: CDR1 SGHVS, CDR2 FQNEAQ. CDR3 length equals 13 residues. V dropped 6 bases and J dropped 7 bases, with 15 bases sitting between them. The CDR3 sequence is CASRPRTDLEAFF. CDR3 in DNA: TGTGCCAGCAGGCCACGGACGGACCTTGAAGCTTTCTTT.

This chain joins TRBV2 and TRBJ1-4; D is perhaps TRBD1 (5 bases). Trimming removed 4 bases from V and 10 bases from J, with 13 bases in between. Germline V gene data show CDR1 as SNHLY and CDR2 as FYNNEI. There are 13 residues in the CDR3. The CDR3 protein is CASSGQGSAKLFF. The DNA for the CDR3 is TGTGCCAGCAGTGGCCAGGGTTCGGCAAAACTGTTTTTT. The variable domain in full, completed from reference TRBV2 and TRBJ1-4, reads EPEVTQTPSHQVTQMGQEVILRCVPISNHLYFYWYRQILGQKVEFLVSFYNNEISEKSEIFDDQFSVERPDGSNFTLKIRSTKLEDSAMYFCASSGQGSAKLFFGSGTQLSVL.

The gene calls are TRBV7-3 and TRBJ2-1, with TRBD1 identical over 7 bases. Germline loops: CDR1 SGHTA, CDR2 FQGTGA. Losses at the gene ends were 4 bases for V and 0 bases for J; bases not matched to a gene: 9. The CDR3 length is 17 residues. CDR3 sequence: CASSYLPTGSSYNEQFF. Here the CDR3 DNA reads TGTGCCAGCAGCTACCTACCGACAGGGAGCTCCTACAATGAGCAGTTCTTC.

This chain connects TRBV5-1 to TRBJ1-3; D is undetermined. The CDR3 spans 14 residues. Germline CDR1 and CDR2: SGHRS and YFSETQ. Trimming stripped 3 bases from V and 4 bases from J, with 11 bases between. DNA of the CDR3: TGCGCCAGCAGCTCCGGGTCGGACGGAAACACCATATATTTT. Translating it yields CASSSGSDGNTIYF.

V is TRBV6-5 and J is TRBJ1-1; a weak D match, TRBD1 (5 bases). CDR1 is MNHEY, CDR2 SVGAGI, per germline. V lost 11 bases to trimming and J lost 5 bases, with 18 bases between them. This CDR3 contains 13 residues. Here the CDR3 DNA reads TGTGCCTCTCCTGGGCGGGGGGAGACTGAAGCTTTCTTT. The encoded protein is CASPGRGETEAFF.

This chain uses TRBV4-1 with TRBJ2-1, with D perhaps matching TRBD1 (5 bases). Trimming pared 0 bases from V and 2 bases from J, leaving 17 bases between. The CDR3 contains 18 residues. From germline, CDR1 is MGHRA and CDR2 YSYEKL. CDR3 nucleotides: TGCGCCAGCAGCCAAGATATAATGGGGCGTCCCCCCTACAATGAGCAGTTCTTC. Translation: CASSQDIMGRPPYNEQFF.

The chain joins TRBV12-5 to TRBJ1-5; D possibly corresponds to TRBD1 (5 bases). The CDR3 spans 18 residues. Trimming cost V 0 bases and J 1 base, with 16 bases left between them. The germline V gene has CDR1 LGHNT and CDR2 FRNRAP. The CDR3 DNA is TGTGCTAGTGGTTTGGTCCGGGGTAACCGGGACAGCAATCAGCCCCAGCATTTT. Translated: CASGLVRGNRDSNQPQHF.

This chain links TRBV6-5 with TRBJ1-5; D uncertain. CDR3 length: 11 amino acids. Trimming pared 11 bases from V and 7 bases from J, leaving 12 bases between. Germline V gene sequence: CDR1 MNHEY, CDR2 SVGAGI. The CDR3 loop reads CASQGAQPQHF. In DNA form, the CDR3 reads TGTGCCTCCCAAGGAGCCCAGCCCCAGCATTTT.

V gene TRBV11-2 combines with J gene TRBJ1-2, with a possible D match to TRBD1 (5 bases). The V end was cut by 8 bases, the J end by 5 bases, with 15 bases between. The CDR3 is 13 amino acids. Germline V gene data show CDR1 as SGHAT and CDR2 as FQNNGV. The DNA of the CDR3 is TGTGCCAGCTGTGGGGACGACCCATATGGCTACACCTTC. Protein: CASCGDDPYGYTF. Filled out from reference TRBV11-2 and TRBJ1-2, the complete variable domain reads EAGVAQSPRYKIIEKRQSVAFWCNPISGHATLYWYQQILGQGPKLLIQFQNNGVVDDSQLPKDRFSAERLKGVDSTLKIQPAKLEDSAVYLCASCGDDPYGYTFGSGTRLTVV.

The genes are TRBV7-2 and TRBJ2-1; D is possibly TRBD1 (6 bases). Trimming removed 5 bases at V and 4 bases at J, with 15 bases between. From germline, CDR1 is SGHTA and CDR2 FQGNSA. The CDR3 runs to 15 residues. In nucleotides, the CDR3 is TGTGCCAGCAGCACATACAGGGAGCCTTACAATGAGCAGTTCTTC. This sequence encodes CASSTYREPYNEQFF.